The present T cell receptor beta chain was sequenced within a study of patients and donors after allogeneic stem cell transplantation. TCRdb recomputed calls from the RT-PCR reads with MiXCR, one row per CDR3 protein. Of roughly 940,000 distinct CDR3 sequences in the sample, over 15% are singletons; the top ten hold under 6.5%. The CDR3 loop spans 16 amino acids. CDR1 and CDR2 from the germline V gene are LGHNT and FRNRAP. Trimming took off 2 bases at V and 3 bases at J, with 16 bases between the two ends. The TCR comes from a human donor who was either an allogeneic HSCT recipient or a stem cell or donor lymphocyte infusion donor (not recorded which). It is not recorded whose cells these are; they may come from a transplant donor. The source material was blood, either unsorted or a sorted T cell fraction (not recorded which). The rearrangement links TRBV12-5 to TRBJ1-1; D is unresolved. Here the CDR3 DNA reads TGTGCTAGTGGTTTGAATGGTTCAGGCCCAGACACTGAAGCTTTCTTT. Protein sequence: CASGLNGSGPDTEAFF. Complete variable domain (other parts from reference TRBV12-5 and TRBJ1-1): DARVTQTPRHKVTEMGQEVTMRCQPILGHNTVFWYRQTMMQGLELLAYFRNRAPLDDSGMPKDRFSAEMPDATLATLKIQPSEPRDSAVYFCASGLNGSGPDTEAFFGQGTRLTVV.